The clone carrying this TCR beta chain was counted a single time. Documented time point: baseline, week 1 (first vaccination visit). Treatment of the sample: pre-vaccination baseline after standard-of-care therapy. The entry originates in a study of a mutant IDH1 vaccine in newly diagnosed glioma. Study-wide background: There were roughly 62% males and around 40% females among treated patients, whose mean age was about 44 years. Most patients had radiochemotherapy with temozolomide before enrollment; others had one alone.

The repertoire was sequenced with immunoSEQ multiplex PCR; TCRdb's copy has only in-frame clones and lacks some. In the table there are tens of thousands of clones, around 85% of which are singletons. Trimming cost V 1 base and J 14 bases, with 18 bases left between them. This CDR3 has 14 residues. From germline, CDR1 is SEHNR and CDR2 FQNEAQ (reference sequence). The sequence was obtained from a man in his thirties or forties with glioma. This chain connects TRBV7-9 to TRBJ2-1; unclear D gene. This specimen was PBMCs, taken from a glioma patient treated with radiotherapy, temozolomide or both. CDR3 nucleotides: TGTGCCAGCAGCTTAGTAGTACACTCGGAAGAGGAGTTCTTC. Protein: CASSLVVHSEEEFF.